This T cell receptor beta chain came from a study of OX40 agonist ivuxolimab in advanced cancers. Study-wide context: Across the patients, intravenous ivuxolimab was delivered every 2 weeks at 0.01 to 10 mg/kg. Points from the study as a whole: With doses of 0.1 to 3.0 mg/kg, CD4+ and CD8+ blood T cells had undergone clonal expansion by week 6.

The repertoire was sequenced with immunoSEQ multiplex PCR; TCRdb's copy has only in-frame clones and lacks some. The sample has 15,000 to 20,000 clones, approximately 81% seen once; the top ten hold 20% to 30%. Notes on this clone: Its antigen is unknown.

In germline, CDR1 is LGHNA, CDR2 YSLEER. Trimming stripped 4 bases from V and 4 bases from J, with 7 bases between. This CDR3 comprises 12 residues. The chain combines TRBV4-3 with TRBJ1-1; D is ambiguous. Sequenced material: CD4+ or CD8+ T cells sorted from blood, taken in a trial of the OX40 agonist ivuxolimab. This TCR was sampled from an adult with an advanced solid tumor such as melanoma, head and neck, liver or kidney cancer. The CDR3 nucleotides are TGCGCCAGCAGCCCAGGAGGCACTGAAGCTTTCTTT. Its protein product is CASSPGGTEAFF.